This note documents a single T cell receptor (beta chain) sequence. Its antigen target is currently unknown. No base quality information exists; no much larger clone differs at one position. The immunoSEQ Assay, a bias-controlled multiplex PCR, was used to amplify TCRbeta CDR3 regions from genomic DNA. In the paper's pipeline: Nucleated cell counts per sample were estimated from amplification of reference gene primers within the assay. To quantify the absolute abundance of each unique TCRbeta CDR3 rearrangement, sequence reads were collapsed and filtered. For each sample, productive Simpson clonality was calculated as the square root of Simpson's diversity index across productive rearrangements. TCRdb stores this immuneACCESS table with in-frame sequences only. Part of the clones is absent; in the studies checked, under half of the shortfall reflects unresolved V genes, and no reason is known for the rest. The DNA was the basis for D and trimming; V, J and clone size are from that table. Within this sample are around 350,000 clones, with 85% to 90% of them counted one time only. The ten largest clonotypes hold 3% of the sample.

Whole blood was collected in K2EDTA tubes by collaborating institutions according to the institutions' own protocols. Collaborator samples were shipped for TCRbeta analysis as frozen whole blood, isolated PBMCs, or DNA extracted from either sample type. The CDR1 and CDR2 encoded by the germline V gene are LGHNA and YNFKEQ. V has 1 base trimmed and J has 2 bases trimmed; junction bases matching no gene number 5. The CDR3 has 16 amino acids, counting the end cysteine and phenylalanine. CDR3 DNA is the only sequence kept; it has 48 bases, read in frame from the first base. This specimen comes from a study of blood T cell repertoires in COVID-19 (TCRdb year 2020). Study-wide context: The collaborator samples originated in the United States, Italy and Spain and spanned the acute and convalescent phases of COVID-19. HLA class I and class II types, where available, came from metadata supplied by the sample provider rather than from assay-based typing. The prospective study material was composed of cDNA or gDNA derived from T cells, B-cell-depleted T cells, or PBMCs. A freely available public database, intended as a resource for researchers studying the immune response to SARS-CoV-2, is where the repertoires were released. The samples were drawn from two sources: the first 160 participants of the ongoing ImmuneRACE study, and 1,254 subjects contributed by 6 global collaborators. A de-identified subject ID, COVID-19 status, age in years and sex were almost always included in the sample metadata. Subjects who had been exposed to COVID-19, were actively infected with it, or had recovered from it provided the deeply sampled blood TCRbeta repertoires that made up the dataset. General study outcomes and caveats: The quantity of clinical and demographic metadata differed by source and by participant and was supplied without curation.

The chain uses TRBV4-2 and TRBJ2-5; 9 middle bases align to TRBD1. The sequenced sample consisted of peripheral blood. The sequence was obtained from a human donor in a cohort sampled during active COVID-19. The sequenced DNA is TGTGCCAGCAGCCAAGCTGACAGGGGGTCGCAAGAGACCCAGTACTTC. Its coded protein is CASSQADRGSQETQYF.